The T cell receptor beta chain under discussion was sequenced for a study of preoperative IRX-2 immunotherapy in early breast cancer. The table came from immunoSEQ multiplex PCR; TCRdb's copy has only in-frame clones and leaves some out. The sample records around 770 clones, approximately 80% being singletons. This clone was counted a single time. Treatment reported: preoperative locoregional IRX-2 cytokine immunotherapy. Preoperative locoregional IRX-2 cytokine immunotherapy was tested in the phase Ib source study. The CDR3 covers 14 residues. The V call is TRBV7-5, the J call TRBJ2-5. TRBV7-5 is shown as a pseudogene. This sequence originates from a human donor with breast cancer. Specimen: tumor tissue, collected after IRX-2 immunotherapy. The CDR3 coding sequence is TGTGCCAGCAGCCGGGCAGCAGTGCAAGAGACCCAGTACTTC. This codes for CASSRAAVQETQYF.